This T cell receptor (beta chain) was identified during a study of CD8 T cells in Susac syndrome. Study-wide points: The study conceded that relatively few individuals underwent its TCR sequencing and HLA analysis.

The authors reverse transcribed roughly 0.5 to 1 ug RNA with random hexamers. The method of amplification for TCR beta CDR3 was immunoSEQ multiplex PCR, covering 54 Vbeta and 13 Jbeta. From the immunoSEQ multiplex PCR reads, TCRdb called clonotypes with MiXCR, one entry per CDR3 protein. The repertoire includes 150,000 to 250,000 distinct CDR3 sequences, about 96% of them detected once, and approximately 0.097% sits in the top ten. Blood CD8+ and CD4+ T cells underwent high-throughput TCR beta sequencing. The study used treatment-naive patients who had stable or active relapsing-remitting disease as multiple sclerosis controls. Between the trimmed V and J ends, which lost 3 bases and 6 bases, there was a span of 9 bases. Germline loops: CDR1 LNHNV, CDR2 YYDKDF (reference sequence). The length of the CDR3 is 13 residues. On this clonotype itself: Antigen: not known.

The origin of this receptor is a human donor with multiple sclerosis. The sample comprised CD4+ T cells from PBMCs. This chain uses TRBV15 with TRBJ2-1; no clear D gene. The CDR3 loop is CATSSPRVNEQFF. The CDR3 DNA sequence: TGTGCCACCAGCAGCCCTAGGGTCAATGAGCAGTTCTTC.